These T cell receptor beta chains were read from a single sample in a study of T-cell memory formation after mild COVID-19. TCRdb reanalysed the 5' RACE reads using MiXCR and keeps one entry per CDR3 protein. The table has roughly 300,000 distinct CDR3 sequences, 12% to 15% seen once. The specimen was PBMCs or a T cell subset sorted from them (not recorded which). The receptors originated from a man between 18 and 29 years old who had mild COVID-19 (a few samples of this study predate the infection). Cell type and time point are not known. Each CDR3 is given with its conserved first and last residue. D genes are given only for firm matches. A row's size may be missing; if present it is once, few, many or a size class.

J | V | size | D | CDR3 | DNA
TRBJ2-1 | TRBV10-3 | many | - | CAISEGQTSSYNEQFF | TGTGCCATCAGTGAGGGACAGACAAGCTCCTACAATGAGCAGTTCTTC
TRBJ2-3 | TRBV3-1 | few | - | CASSLPMGTQYF | TGTGCCAGCAGTCTCCCCATGGGTACGCAGTATTTT
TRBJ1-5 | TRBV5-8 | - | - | CASTKLGDYSNQPQHF | TGTGCCAGCACCAAACTGGGAGATTATAGCAATCAGCCCCAGCATTTT
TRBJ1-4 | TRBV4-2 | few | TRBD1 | CASSQSGGRTNEKLFF | TGTGCCAGCAGCCAGTCAGGGGGCAGGACTAATGAAAAACTGTTTTTT
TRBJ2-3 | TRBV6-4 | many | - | CASSPASSNTQYF | TGTGCCAGCAGCCCCGCTTCTTCTAATACGCAGTATTTT
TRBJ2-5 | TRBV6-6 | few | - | CASSLPRPETQYF | TGTGCCAGCAGTCTCCCCCGGCCAGAGACCCAGTACTTC
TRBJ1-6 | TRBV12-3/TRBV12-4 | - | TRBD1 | CASSPDRGDSPLHF | TGTGCCAGCAGTCCAGACAGGGGGGATTCACCCCTCCACTTT
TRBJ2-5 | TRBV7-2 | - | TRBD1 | CASSLGQGGFGETQYF | TGTGCCAGCAGCCTTGGACAGGGGGGGTTCGGGGAGACCCAGTACTTC
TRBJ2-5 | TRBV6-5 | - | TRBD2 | CASSYRLAEETQYF | TGTGCCAGCAGTTACCGGCTAGCGGAAGAGACCCAGTACTTC
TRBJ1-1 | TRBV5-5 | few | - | CASSPLPPDGLNTEAFF | TGTGCCAGCAGCCCACTCCCACCGGACGGATTGAACACTGAAGCTTTCTTT
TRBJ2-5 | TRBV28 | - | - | CASSSRKETQYF | TGTGCCAGCAGTTCCCGGAAAGAGACCCAGTACTTC
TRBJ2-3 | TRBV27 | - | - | CASRRTSLSADTQYF | TGTGCCAGCAGACGCACTAGCCTGAGCGCAGATACGCAGTATTTT
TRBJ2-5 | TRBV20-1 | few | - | CSARGGPETQYF | TGCAGTGCTAGAGGAGGGCCAGAGACCCAGTACTTC
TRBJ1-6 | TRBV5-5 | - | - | CASSSTGTVNSPLHF | TGTGCCAGCAGCAGTACCGGGACGGTGAATTCACCCCTCCACTTT
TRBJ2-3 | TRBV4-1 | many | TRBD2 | CASSLAGVDTQYF | TGCGCCAGCAGTCTAGCGGGGGTGGATACGCAGTATTTT